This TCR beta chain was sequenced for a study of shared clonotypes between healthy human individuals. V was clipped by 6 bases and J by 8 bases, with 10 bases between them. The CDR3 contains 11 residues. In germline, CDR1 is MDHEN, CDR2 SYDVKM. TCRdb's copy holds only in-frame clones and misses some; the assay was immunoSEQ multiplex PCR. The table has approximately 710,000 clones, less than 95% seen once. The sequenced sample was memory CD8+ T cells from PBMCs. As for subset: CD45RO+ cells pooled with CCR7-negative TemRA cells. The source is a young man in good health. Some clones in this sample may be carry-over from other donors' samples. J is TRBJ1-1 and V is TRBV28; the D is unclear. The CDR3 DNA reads TGTGCCAGCAGCGCCATTGAAGAAGCTTTCTTT. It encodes CASSAIEEAFF.